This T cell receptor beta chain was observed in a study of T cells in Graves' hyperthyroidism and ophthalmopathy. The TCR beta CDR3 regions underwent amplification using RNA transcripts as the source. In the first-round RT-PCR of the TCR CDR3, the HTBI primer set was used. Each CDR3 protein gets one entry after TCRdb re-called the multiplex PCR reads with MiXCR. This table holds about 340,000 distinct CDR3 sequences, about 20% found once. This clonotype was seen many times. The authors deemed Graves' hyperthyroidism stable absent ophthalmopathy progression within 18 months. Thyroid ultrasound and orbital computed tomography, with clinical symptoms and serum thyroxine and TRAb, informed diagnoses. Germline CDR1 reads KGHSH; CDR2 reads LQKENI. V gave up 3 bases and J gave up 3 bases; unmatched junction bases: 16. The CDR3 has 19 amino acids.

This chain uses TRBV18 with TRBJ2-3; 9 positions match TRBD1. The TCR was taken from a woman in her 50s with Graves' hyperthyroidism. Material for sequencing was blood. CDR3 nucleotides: TGTGCCAGCTCACCTCGCGACGGAGAGGGACAGGGTCCGACAGATACGCAGTATTTT. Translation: CASSPRDGEGQGPTDTQYF. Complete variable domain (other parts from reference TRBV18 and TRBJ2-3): NAGVMQNPRHLVRRRGQEARLRCSPMKGHSHVYWYRQLPEEGLKFMVYLQKENIIDESGMPKERFSAEFPKEGPSILRIQQVVRGDSAAYFCASSPRDGEGQGPTDTQYFGPGTRLTVL.